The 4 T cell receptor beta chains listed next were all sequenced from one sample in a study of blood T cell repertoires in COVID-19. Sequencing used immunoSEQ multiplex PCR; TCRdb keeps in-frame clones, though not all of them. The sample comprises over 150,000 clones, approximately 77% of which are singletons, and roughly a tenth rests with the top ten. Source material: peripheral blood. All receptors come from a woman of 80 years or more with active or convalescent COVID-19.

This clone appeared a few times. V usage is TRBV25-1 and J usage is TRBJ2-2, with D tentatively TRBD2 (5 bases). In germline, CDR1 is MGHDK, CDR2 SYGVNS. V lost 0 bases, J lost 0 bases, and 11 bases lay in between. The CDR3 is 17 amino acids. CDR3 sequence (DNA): TGTGCCAGCAGTGAATATTCGAATAGCGCGAACACCGGGGAGCTGTTTTTT. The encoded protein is CASSEYSNSANTGELFF.

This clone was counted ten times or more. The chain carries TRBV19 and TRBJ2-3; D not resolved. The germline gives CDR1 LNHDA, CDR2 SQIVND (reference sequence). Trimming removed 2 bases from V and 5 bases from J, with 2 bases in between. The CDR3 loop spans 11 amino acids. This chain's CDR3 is CASSILDTQYF. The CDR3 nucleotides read TGTGCCAGTAGTATACTAGATACGCAGTATTTT.

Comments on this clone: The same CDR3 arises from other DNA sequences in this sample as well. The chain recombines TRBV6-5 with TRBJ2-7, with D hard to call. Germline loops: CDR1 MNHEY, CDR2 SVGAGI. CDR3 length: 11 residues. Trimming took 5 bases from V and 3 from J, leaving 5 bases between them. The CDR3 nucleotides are TGTGCCAGCAGTCCCAACTACGAGCAGTACTTC. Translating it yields CASSPNYEQYF.

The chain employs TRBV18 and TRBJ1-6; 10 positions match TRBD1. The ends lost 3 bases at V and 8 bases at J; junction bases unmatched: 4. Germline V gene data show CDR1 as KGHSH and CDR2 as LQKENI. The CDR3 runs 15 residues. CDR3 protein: CASSPTGTGDSPLHF. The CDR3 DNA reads TGTGCCAGCTCACCCACCGGGACAGGGGATTCACCCCTCCACTTT.